What follows is one TCR beta chain and its context. The data derive from a study of breast tumors, draining lymph nodes, adjacent tissues. MiXCR, run by TCRdb on the multiplex PCR reads, gives a single entry per CDR3 protein. The sample has tens of thousands of distinct CDR3 sequences, about 63% seen once; the top ten hold 15% to 20%. Trimming took 2 bases from V and 3 from J, leaving 2 bases between them. The CDR3 covers 11 residues. Germline-derived CDR1 and CDR2 are MGHDK and SYGVNS. The clonotype comes from a female donor with breast cancer. Some clones in this sample may be carry-over from other donors' samples. Sequencing was done on a sample of breast tumor tissue. The V gene is TRBV25-1, the J gene TRBJ2-7; D is uncertain. The CDR3 loop reads CASSEGYEQYF. Written as DNA, the CDR3 is TGTGCCAGCAGTGAAGGCTACGAGCAGTACTTC.